Listed here are 28 T cell receptor beta chains from one sample, sequenced in a study of type 1 regulatory T cells. What these receptors recognize is not known. MiXCR was run by TCRdb on the reads, yielding one entry per CDR3 protein. The table records 68,000 or so distinct CDR3 sequences, roughly 49% of them present only once. The sample taken for sequencing was cultured non-Tr1 T cells, either the whole culture or a sorted T cell fraction (not recorded which). The source of these receptors is a human donor in good health.

The genes are TRBV24-1 and TRBJ2-3, with 11 positions matching TRBD2. The CDR3 spans 15 residues. CDR1 and CDR2 from the germline V gene are KGHDR and SFDVKD. With 10 bases clipped from V and 1 base from J, the junction kept 6 bases outside the gene matches. The CDR3 loop reads CATASGGTRTDTQYF. CDR3 nucleotides: TGTGCCACAGCTAGCGGGGGGACTCGCACAGATACGCAGTATTTT.

The chain links TRBV12-3 or TRBV12-4 to TRBJ1-6, with unresolved D. CDR3 length: 11 residues. Trimming took off 7 bases at V and 11 bases at J, with 9 bases between the two ends. In DNA, the CDR3 is TGTGCCAGCACCTTGGGAACACCCCTCCACTTT. It encodes CASTLGTPLHF.

About this clonotype itself: This sequence may be a read error, since a much larger clone differs from it by one base. This chain connects TRBV4-3 to TRBJ2-5; D is uncertain. The CDR3 consists of 12 residues. Germline V CDR1 and CDR2: LGHNA, YSLEER. CDR3 nucleotide sequence: TGCGCCAGCAGCAAAGATTTTGAGACCCAGTACTTC. This codes for CASSKDFETQYF.

The gene calls are TRBV2 and TRBJ2-5, with 10 positions matching TRBD2. V was pared by 4 bases and J by 1 base, with 3 bases of the junction left unmatched. The CDR3 has 15 residues. Germline CDR1 SNHLY, CDR2 FYNNEI. CDR3 loop: CASSVAGGVQETQYF. The CDR3 DNA reads as TGTGCCAGCAGTGTAGCGGGGGGAGTCCAAGAGACCCAGTACTTC.

The chain joins TRBV15 to TRBJ2-2; the D gene could be TRBD1 or TRBD2 (6 bases each). Trimming took 5 bases from V and 0 from J, leaving 13 bases between them. Germline loops: CDR1 LNHNV, CDR2 YYDKDF (reference sequence). The CDR3 contains 16 residues. CDR3 sequence (DNA): TGTGCCACCAGCGGAGGGGGTATAGCGAACACCGGGGAGCTGTTTTTT. Its protein is CATSGGGIANTGELFF.

This chain uses TRBV7-9 with TRBJ1-4, with D perhaps matching TRBD1 (6 bases). V lost 4 bases and J 8 bases, leaving 14 bases between the germline ends. The CDR3 covers 14 residues. CDR1 SEHNR and CDR2 FQNEAQ come from the germline V gene (reference sequence). CDR3 DNA sequence: TGTGCCAGCAGCTCGCAGGGGCCCCAGGAAAAACTGTTTTTT. Protein sequence: CASSSQGPQEKLFF.

Of note for this clonotype: Germline is not matched at one junction end, which may reflect a read error. This CDR3 is CVSSFGRGPSTEAFF. The CDR3 DNA reads as TGTGTCAGCAGCTTCGGAAGGGGGCCTAGCACTGAAGCTTTCTTT. V usage is TRBV13 and J usage is TRBJ1-1, with TRBD1 matching 7 bases. Germline CDR1 PRHDT, CDR2 FYEKMQ (reference sequence). CDR3 length equals 15 residues.

Note on this clonotype: One junction end disagrees with the germline gene, perhaps due to a read error. This chain uses TRBV12-3 or TRBV12-4 with TRBJ1-5; possibly TRBD1 for D (5 bases). The CDR3 contains 14 residues. CDR3 coding DNA: TGTGCCGGCAGTAAGGGGTTAGGCAATCAGCCCCAGCATTTT. This sequence encodes CAGSKGLGNQPQHF.

The chain carries TRBV20-1 and TRBJ1-2; tentative D call: TRBD1 (5 bases). V shed 2 bases and J shed 4 bases, with 11 bases lying between them. CDR3 length: 13 amino acids. Germline V gene lookup returns CDR1 DFQATT and CDR2 SNEGSKA (reference sequence). This CDR3 reads CSARSQGTYGYTF. The CDR3 coding sequence is TGCAGTGCTAGATCCCAGGGAACCTATGGCTACACCTTC.

The rearrangement uses TRBV15 and TRBJ1-1; D remains unclear. There are 15 residues in the CDR3. The germline V and J ends were trimmed by 0 bases and 2 bases, with 10 bases remaining between them. Germline V gene lookup returns CDR1 LNHNV and CDR2 YYDKDF (reference sequence). The CDR3 sequence: CATSRDVRGNTEAFF. CDR3 sequence (DNA): TGTGCCACCAGCAGAGATGTGCGGGGAAACACTGAAGCTTTCTTT.

The table lists this clonotype with a few counts. V gene TRBV20-1 combines with J gene TRBJ2-7; 15 positions match TRBD2. Unmatched junction bases numbered 12, after V lost 3 bases and J lost 3 bases. Germline values: CDR1 DFQATT, CDR2 SNEGSKA (reference sequence). The CDR3 sequence is 18 residues long. CDR3 sequence reads: CSASPSGGLAGGRYEQYF. The CDR3 bases are TGCAGTGCTAGCCCCTCGGGAGGACTAGCGGGGGGGCGCTACGAGCAGTACTTC.

With regard to this clonotype: A much bigger clone sits one base away, suggesting this may be a read error. The gene calls are TRBV3-1 and TRBJ2-7; D might be TRBD1 (5 bases). Germline values: CDR1 LGHDT, CDR2 YNNKEL (reference sequence). This CDR3 has 13 amino acids. DNA for the CDR3: TGTGCCGGCAGCCACGGACAAGGCCGGGAGCAGTACTTC. Protein: CAGSHGQGREQYF.

The V call is TRBV20-1, the J call TRBJ1-2; 8 nucleotides align to TRBD1. Germline V gene lookup returns CDR1 DFQATT and CDR2 SNEGSKA (reference sequence). After removal of 3 bases from V and 5 bases from J, the junction contained 8 bases not matched to a gene. CDR3 length: 14 residues. CDR3 sequence reads: CSASGDRSEYGYTF. Here the CDR3 DNA reads TGCAGTGCTAGCGGGGACAGGAGTGAATATGGCTACACCTTC.

This clonotype was found a few times. The CDR3 nucleotides are TGTGCCAGCAGCCCAGGGGTGCGGGGGGGAGGCCAAGAGACCCAGTACTTC. Its protein product is CASSPGVRGGGQETQYF. The chain carries TRBV7-2 and TRBJ2-5; 9 positions match TRBD2. This CDR3 spans 17 amino acids. Per germline, CDR1 SGHTA and CDR2 FQGNSA. Trimming removed 5 bases from V and 1 base from J; junction bases left unmatched: 11.

The V and J genes are TRBV6-2 or TRBV6-3 and TRBJ2-1; 10 bases are shared with TRBD2. After removal of 3 bases from V and 10 bases from J, the junction contained 9 bases not matched to a gene. This CDR3 spans 15 amino acids. Looked up from germline, CDR1 is MNHEY and CDR2 is SVGEGT. CDR3 region: CASSYALAGGKEQFF. The CDR3 DNA reads TGTGCCAGCAGTTATGCTTTAGCGGGGGGTAAAGAGCAGTTCTTC.

By frequency in the sample, this clonotype is medium-sized. The chain joins TRBV19 to TRBJ2-6, with no clear D. The V gene's germline CDR1 is LNHDA and CDR2 SQIVND (reference sequence). The V end was cut by 3 bases, the J end by 3 bases, with 12 bases between. The CDR3 spans 16 residues. The CDR3 nucleotides read TGTGCCAGTAGTATTATCGGGCTGGGTGGGGCCAACGTCCTGACTTTC. Encoded protein: CASSIIGLGGANVLTF. The full variable domain, in which reference TRBV19 and TRBJ2-6 provide the parts outside the CDR3, is DGGITQSPKYLFRKEGQNVTLSCEQNLNHDAMYWYRQDPGQGLRLIYYSQIVNDFQKGDIAEGYSVSREKKESFPLTVTSAQKNPTAFYLCASSIIGLGGANVLTFGAGSRLTVL.

The chain links TRBV10-3 to TRBJ1-1; D is undetermined. V dropped 4 bases and J dropped 4 bases, with 13 bases sitting between them. The CDR3 contains 14 residues. In germline, CDR1 is ENHRY, CDR2 SYGVKD. The CDR3 DNA reads TGTGCCATCAGTGGTCCCGCAGACACCACTGAAGCTTTCTTT. This encodes CAISGPADTTEAFF.

The rearrangement joins TRBV4-1 to TRBJ1-5, with TRBD1 as a possible D gene (5 bases). Germline V gene data show CDR1 as MGHRA and CDR2 as YSYEKL. CDR3 size: 17 residues. V dropped 4 bases and J dropped 2 bases, with 18 bases sitting between them. Here the CDR3 DNA reads TGCGCCAGCAGCCTAGCCGTTGGGGCGAGCGGCAATCAGCCCCAGCATTTT. It yields the protein CASSLAVGASGNQPQHF.

The CDR3 loop reads CSVPRTGKAFF. The DNA for the CDR3 is TGCAGCGTCCCGAGAACAGGAAAAGCTTTCTTT. V and J are TRBV29-1 and TRBJ1-1; maybe TRBD1 (5 bases). V was clipped by 6 bases and J by 9 bases, with 14 bases between them. This CDR3 has 11 residues. Per the germline V gene, CDR1 is SQVTM and CDR2 is ANQGSEA.

The J gene is TRBJ2-1, the V gene TRBV5-5; D uncertain. CDR1 is SGHKS, CDR2 YYEKEE, per germline (reference sequence). V was shortened by 1 base and J by 10 bases, with 12 bases between the two germline ends. This CDR3 region has 13 residues. In nucleotides, the CDR3 is TGTGCCAGCAGCTTGACGGAGATGAGGGAGCAGTTCTTC. This gives the protein CASSLTEMREQFF.

The gene calls are TRBV5-1 and TRBJ1-2, with D maybe TRBD1 (6 bases). The CDR3 covers 15 residues. Germline V lookup: CDR1 SGHRS, CDR2 YFSETQ. Trimming shortened V by 0 bases and J by 5 bases, and 14 bases separated the two germline ends. The CDR3 nucleotides are TGCGCCAGCAGCTTGGCCGGGGGGGCAGGTTATGGCTACACCTTC. It specifies CASSLAGGAGYGYTF.

The genes are TRBV12-3 or TRBV12-4 and TRBJ1-5, with 7 positions matching TRBD1. This CDR3 is 15 amino acids long. The V and J ends lost 7 bases and 0 bases, in that order; junction bases with no gene match: 6. CDR3 in DNA: TGTGCCAGCACCGGACAGGCTAATAGCAATCAGCCCCAGCATTTT. As protein: CASTGQANSNQPQHF.

V gene TRBV10-3 combines with J gene TRBJ2-1; a weak D match, TRBD2 (6 bases). The germline V gene has CDR1 ENHRY and CDR2 SYGVKD. Trimming left V 8 bases short and J 1 base short, with 12 bases between. This CDR3 contains 14 residues. The CDR3 bases are TGTGCCATCTCGGTGGGGGGATCCTACAATGAGCAGTTCTTC. Its translation is CAISVGGSYNEQFF.

The chain has TRBV20-1 and TRBJ1-5; 7 bases map to TRBD1. V lost 6 bases and J lost 0; bases outside the gene matches: 8. This CDR3 spans 15 amino acids. CDR1 and CDR2 from the germline V gene are DFQATT and SNEGSKA (reference sequence). The CDR3 sequence is CSAKRDRSSNQPQHF. The DNA of the CDR3 is TGCAGTGCCAAACGGGACAGATCTAGCAATCAGCCCCAGCATTTT.

The chain has TRBV7-2 and TRBJ2-2, with 8 positions matching TRBD2. CDR1 is SGHTA, CDR2 FQGNSA, per germline. The length of the CDR3 is 14 residues. The junction had 3 bases not matched to a gene; V was cut back by 5 bases and J by 4 bases. DNA of the CDR3: TGTGCCAGCAGCCAGACTAGCGCCACCGGGGAGCTGTTTTTT. Translated, it gives CASSQTSATGELFF.

This clonotype was recorded a few times. This chain uses TRBV6-1 with TRBJ2-5, with unresolved D. The CDR3 has 11 amino acids. V lost 7 bases and J lost 3, with 6 bases in between. The germline V gene has CDR1 MNHNS and CDR2 SASEGT. The CDR3 sequence is CASTHEETQYF. CDR3 DNA: TGTGCCAGCACCCATGAAGAGACCCAGTACTTC.

The chain uses TRBV18 and TRBJ1-1; D is uncertain. V dropped 3 bases and J dropped 7 bases, with 18 bases sitting between them. The germline V gene encodes CDR1 KGHSH and CDR2 LQKENI. This CDR3 is built from 15 residues. CDR3 amino acids: CASSPAGGQQGEAFF. For the CDR3, the DNA is TGTGCCAGCTCACCCGCGGGTGGGCAGCAAGGTGAAGCTTTCTTT.

The chain uses TRBV12-3 or TRBV12-4 and TRBJ1-5; D unresolved. Trimming shortened V by 3 bases and J by 4 bases, and 10 bases separated the two germline ends. This CDR3 contains 14 residues. CDR3 nucleotides: TGTGCCAGCAGTTTCGCCTTGGGGAATCAGCCCCAGCATTTT. It specifies CASSFALGNQPQHF.